Shown below are 23 T cell receptor beta chains from a single sample sequenced in a study of blood T cells in healthy people across ages. PCR was performed a second time for about 7 to 12 cycles using a sample-barcoded 5' primer and a J-beta primer mix. TCRdb analysed the 5' RACE reads with MiXCR anew, one entry per CDR3 protein. The data hold 1 million to 1.2 million distinct CDR3 sequences, with 30% to 40% observed a single time. The source material was blood. These receptors were collected from a man between 18 and 29 years old in good health.

The chain uses TRBV12-3 or TRBV12-4 and TRBJ2-7, with D perhaps being TRBD1 or TRBD2 (5 bases each). This CDR3 is 14 amino acids long. V was trimmed by 9 bases and J by 7 bases, leaving 22 bases between them. CDR3: CASCHGTPPEEQYF. CDR3 bases: TGTGCCAGTTGCCACGGGACCCCCCCAGAGGAGCAGTACTTC.

This clonotype came up a few times. The chain has TRBV2 and TRBJ2-3, with a tentative D call TRBD2 (5 bases). Germline loops: CDR1 SNHLY, CDR2 FYNNEI. CDR3 length: 13 amino acids. Trimming took 6 bases from V and 2 from J, leaving 9 bases between them. The CDR3 spells CASRRVFTDTQYF. CDR3 DNA sequence: TGTGCCAGCAGGAGGGTTTTCACAGATACGCAGTATTTT.

This clonotype was counted only a few times. This chain joins TRBV29-1 and TRBJ2-7; TRBD2 matches 7 bases. This CDR3 has 16 amino acids. V dropped 1 base and J dropped 7; count of bases not matched to a gene: 16. CDR1 SQVTM and CDR2 ANQGSEA come from the germline V gene. The CDR3 is CSVEGLARITYNEQYF. The CDR3 DNA follows: TGCAGCGTTGAAGGACTAGCACGTATTACCTACAATGAGCAGTACTTC.

This clonotype was detected only once. This rearrangement joins TRBV5-1 to TRBJ1-1; 7 nucleotides match TRBD1. Germline V gives CDR1 SGHRS, CDR2 YFSETQ. The CDR3 has 12 amino acids. The ends lost 4 bases at V and 5 bases at J; junction bases unmatched: 2. The CDR3, as DNA: TGCGCCAGCAGCGCGGACAGGACTGAAGCTTTCTTT. Its protein is CASSADRTEAFF.

J is TRBJ2-2 and V is TRBV5-1, with a possible D match to TRBD2 (5 bases). The CDR3 contains 17 residues. In germline, CDR1 is SGHRS, CDR2 YFSETQ. V was clipped by 4 bases and J by 4 bases, with 20 bases between them. The CDR3 here is CASSVQAGKGGTGELFF. The CDR3 DNA reads TGCGCCAGCAGCGTTCAAGCCGGGAAAGGAGGCACCGGGGAGCTGTTTTTT.

The J gene is TRBJ1-5, the V gene TRBV6-2 or TRBV6-3; unclear D gene. V dropped 7 bases and J dropped 6 bases, with 10 bases sitting between them. This CDR3 is 12 amino acids long. Germline V gene data show CDR1 as MNHEY and CDR2 as SVGEGT. The CDR3 DNA reads TGTGCCAGCACCTCGACATTTCAGCCCCAGCATTTT. This codes for CASTSTFQPQHF.

The chain is built from TRBV20-1 and TRBJ1-2; D not resolved. The germline gives CDR1 DFQATT, CDR2 SNEGSKA (reference sequence). Trimming cost V 0 bases and J 5 bases, with 19 bases left between them. This CDR3 comprises 16 residues. The CDR3 sequence is CSAREGGGLGGYGYTF. The CDR3 nucleotides are TGCAGTGCTAGAGAGGGAGGAGGACTTGGAGGTTATGGCTACACCTTC.

The chain links TRBV9 to TRBJ2-5; possibly TRBD1 for D (6 bases). Germline V gene lookup returns CDR1 SGDLS and CDR2 YYNGEE. Trimming shortened V by 4 bases and J by 2 bases, and 15 bases separated the two germline ends. The CDR3 runs to 15 residues. The CDR3 DNA is TGTGCCAGCAGCCAAGATACAGGGTTTCAAGAGACCCAGTACTTC. Translating gives CASSQDTGFQETQYF. The entire variable domain, with the rest obtained from reference TRBV9 and TRBJ2-5, is as follows: DSGVTQTPKHLITATGQRVTLRCSPRSGDLSVYWYQQSLDQGLQFLIQYYNGEERAKGNILERFSAQQFPDLHSELNLSSLELGDSALYFCASSQDTGFQETQYFGPGTRLLVL.

The sample holds a few counts of this clonotype. The chain carries TRBV20-1 and TRBJ2-1, with a tentative D call TRBD1 (5 bases). CDR1 is DFQATT, CDR2 SNEGSKA, per germline (reference sequence). The CDR3 covers 14 residues. The ends were cut back, 3 bases at V and 10 bases at J, with 19 bases in the middle. The CDR3: CSASRQGIIEEQFF. In nucleotides, the CDR3 is TGCAGTGCTAGTCGCCAGGGTATTATAGAAGAGCAGTTCTTC.

This clonotype has just a few counts. The gene calls are TRBV4-1 and TRBJ2-3, with D perhaps being TRBD1 or TRBD2 (5 bases each). Germline assignment: CDR1 MGHRA and CDR2 YSYEKL. Trimming stripped 1 base from V and 0 bases from J, with 11 bases between. CDR3 length: 16 amino acids. The CDR3 here is CASSQARETSTDTQYF. As DNA, the CDR3 is TGCGCCAGCAGCCAAGCCAGGGAGACTAGCACAGATACGCAGTATTTT.

This clonotype was seen a handful of times. The CDR3 loop reads CASSFGLAGTNEQFF. The CDR3 DNA reads TGTGCCAGCAGCTTCGGACTAGCGGGGACTAATGAGCAGTTCTTC. This sequence joins TRBV7-2 and TRBJ2-1; TRBD2 matches 12 bases. This CDR3 has 15 amino acids. V shed 3 bases, J shed 7 bases, and the junction held 4 bases outside the gene matches. Germline V gene sequence: CDR1 SGHTA, CDR2 FQGNSA. Based on the CDR3 plus reference TRBV7-2 and TRBJ2-1, the full variable domain is GAGVSQSPSNKVTEKGKDVELRCDPISGHTALYWYRQSLGQGLEFLIYFQGNSAPDKSGLPSDRFSAERTGGSVSTLTIQRTQQEDSAVYLCASSFGLAGTNEQFFGPGTRLTVL.

The chain has TRBV27 and TRBJ2-3; weak D call: TRBD1 (5 bases). This CDR3 is built from 13 residues. V was clipped by 6 bases and J by 6 bases, with 13 bases between them. From germline, CDR1 is MNHEY and CDR2 SMNVEV (reference sequence). This chain's CDR3 is CASRDSSTDTQYF. CDR3 DNA sequence: TGTGCCAGCAGAGACAGCTCCACTGATACGCAGTATTTT.

The table lists this clonotype with a few counts. The rearrangement links TRBV20-1 to TRBJ2-5, with D possibly matching TRBD1 (5 bases). CDR3 length equals 14 residues. Trimming removed 3 bases from V and 3 bases from J, with 14 bases in between. The V gene's germline CDR1 is DFQATT and CDR2 SNEGSKA (reference sequence). In nucleotides, the CDR3 is TGCAGTGCTAGCCCCACCGACAGAGAAGAGACCCAGTACTTC. The encoded protein is CSASPTDREETQYF.

The V gene is TRBV10-3, the J gene TRBJ1-1, with D unclear. V shed 11 bases and J shed 1 base, with 11 bases lying between them. CDR3 length equals 12 residues. Germline V gene data show CDR1 as ENHRY and CDR2 as SYGVKD. The DNA of the CDR3 is TGTGCCCACGCGAGTGAGAACACTGAAGCTTTCTTT. It yields the protein CAHASENTEAFF.

This chain connects TRBV27 to TRBJ2-3; 8 nucleotides align to TRBD1. Trimming removed 6 bases from V and 0 bases from J; junction bases left unmatched: 14. The CDR3 consists of 18 residues. CDR1 and CDR2 from the germline V gene are MNHEY and SMNVEV (reference sequence). CDR3 amino acids: CASRSSPGQGDSTDTQYF. CDR3 bases: TGTGCCAGCAGATCTTCCCCCGGACAGGGCGATAGCACAGATACGCAGTATTTT.

This chain connects TRBV10-3 to TRBJ2-7; TRBD1 aligns across 8 bases. There are 13 residues in the CDR3. The V gene end was trimmed by 10 bases and the J gene end by 1 base; junction bases not matched to a gene: 6. In germline, CDR1 is ENHRY, CDR2 SYGVKD. The DNA of the CDR3 is TGTGCCACCGGACAGGGAGGATCCTACGAGCAGTACTTC. This gives the protein CATGQGGSYEQYF.

This chain joins TRBV9 and TRBJ1-1; possibly TRBD1 for D (6 bases). Between the trimmed V and J ends, which lost 0 bases and 0 bases, there was a span of 12 bases. The CDR3 totals 16 residues. Per germline, CDR1 SGDLS and CDR2 YYNGEE. The CDR3 sequence is CASSVGGHPMNTEAFF. In DNA, the CDR3 is TGTGCCAGCAGCGTAGGGGGACACCCAATGAACACTGAAGCTTTCTTT.

The chain employs TRBV10-2 and TRBJ2-7, with D maybe TRBD2 (6 bases). The CDR3 has 13 residues. The V gene lost 2 bases and the J gene lost 6 bases, with 11 bases spanning the gap. Germline loops: CDR1 WSHSY, CDR2 SAAADI. CDR3: CASSETTGGEQYF. The DNA for the CDR3 is TGCGCCAGCAGTGAGACAACCGGGGGCGAGCAGTACTTC.

The rearrangement joins TRBV9 to TRBJ1-1; D unclear. V was trimmed by 0 bases and J by 1 base, leaving 10 bases between them. The CDR3 is made up of 15 amino acids. Germline V gene lookup returns CDR1 SGDLS and CDR2 YYNGEE. CDR3 DNA: TGTGCCAGCAGCGTAGAGGGTTCCTCGAACACTGAAGCTTTCTTT. Its translation is CASSVEGSSNTEAFF.

This chain links TRBV20-1 with TRBJ2-4; D remains unclear. CDR1 and CDR2 from the germline V gene are DFQATT and SNEGSKA (reference sequence). The germline V and J ends were trimmed by 1 base and 5 bases, with 6 bases remaining between them. The CDR3 runs 12 residues. The CDR3 loop is CSARAIENIQYF. The CDR3 bases are TGCAGTGCTAGAGCCATCGAAAACATTCAGTACTTC.

The sample holds a few counts of this clonotype. The J gene is TRBJ1-1, the V gene TRBV5-1, with 10 bases identical to TRBD1. CDR3 length: 16 amino acids. Germline values: CDR1 SGHRS, CDR2 YFSETQ. The V segment lost 0 bases and the J segment 4 bases; nucleotides outside the gene matches: 6. CDR3 nucleotides: TGCGCCAGCAGCTTGGTTTGGGACAGGGGCGGCACTGAAGCTTTCTTT. As protein: CASSLVWDRGGTEAFF.

A few counts support this clonotype. The chain is built from TRBV28 and TRBJ2-4; D not certain. The CDR3 is made up of 14 amino acids. Germline lookup yields CDR1 MDHEN and CDR2 SYDVKM. Trimming removed 4 bases from V and 0 bases from J, with 7 bases in between. CDR3 nucleotide sequence: TGTGCCAGCAGTTCGACGAGAGCCAAAAACATTCAGTACTTC. Translation gives CASSSTRAKNIQYF. The whole variable domain, remainder taken from reference TRBV28 and TRBJ2-4, is DVKVTQSSRYLVKRTGEKVFLECVQDMDHENMFWYRQDPGLGLRLIYFSYDVKMKEKGDIPEGYSVSREKKERFSLILESASTNQTSMYLCASSSTRAKNIQYFGAGTRLSVL.

This clonotype was seen more than once but under ten times. CDR3 amino acids: CASSLRTSGGVDTQYF. The CDR3 bases are TGTGCCAGCAGTCTACGGACTAGCGGGGGTGTGGATACGCAGTATTTT. The V call is TRBV12-3 or TRBV12-4, the J call TRBJ2-3; 13 positions agree with TRBD2. Losses at the gene ends were 5 bases for V and 6 bases for J; bases not matched to a gene: 8. The CDR3 has 16 amino acids.